Detailed here is one TCR beta chain. Its antigen remains unidentified. These data come from a study of cytomegalovirus exposure and HLA in healthy donors. The overall study: Of all 360 or so donors who were genotyped, roughly 81% belonged to the Caucasian-associated ancestry cluster.

Findings and caveats of the study: Presence/absence analyses took donor sequencing depth as roughly uniform. Relative to the approximately 630-donor mean, N-insertions were reportedly fewer in an Asian-associated ancestry cluster in a later analysis.

The CDR3 runs to 16 residues. Looked up from germline, CDR1 is SGDLS and CDR2 is YYNGEE. With V trimmed by 0 bases and J by 7 bases, 9 bases remained unmatched. Donors were nominally healthy when sampled, though unrecorded immune exposures were likely. The primer mix had 60 Vbeta and 13 Jbeta primers. Method: immunoSEQ multiplex PCR; TCRdb's copy keeps in-frame clones and lacks some. The sample records 200,000 to 250,000 clones, roughly 79% being singletons. The gene calls are TRBV9 and TRBJ2-2; 7 nucleotides align to TRBD2. The sequenced sample consisted of PBMCs. This sequence originates from a man in his late teens or twenties in good health and CMV-seronegative. DNA for the CDR3: TGTGCCAGCAGCGTAGGTATTAGCGGGCCCGACGGGGAGCTGTTTTTT. Its translation is CASSVGISGPDGELFF.